This TCR beta chain was sequenced for a study of monozygotic twins with inflammatory bowel disease. TCRdb reprocessed the 5' RACE reads, keeping one entry per CDR3 protein, no DNA. This table holds 400,000 to 500,000 distinct CDR3 sequences. Germline-derived CDR1 and CDR2 are MNHEY and SMNVEV (reference sequence). The CDR3 has 14 residues. Sequencing input: blood. The chain uses TRBV27 and TRBJ2-1; the D gene TCRdb calls, TRBD1, cannot be checked with no DNA. The source of this sequence is a human donor with ulcerative colitis or Crohn's disease, or a healthy co-twin of an affected twin (not recorded which). CDR3 sequence: CASSLLGHYNEQFF.